The clone carrying this TCR beta chain was seen at least ten times. Its antigen is still unknown. This sample was included in a study of T cells in Graves' hyperthyroidism and ophthalmopathy. The study, taken as a whole, reports: Peripheral blood also featured most of the thyroid clonotypes expanded above 0.001. Ophthalmopathy was model-predicted a median about 6.9 months pre-onset.

The CDR3 is 16 residues long. V was cut by 6 bases and J by 2 bases, with 20 bases left in between. The germline gives CDR1 MDHEN, CDR2 SYDVKM. Amplified TCR beta CDR3 regions derived from RNA transcripts. During a first-round RT-PCR of the TCR CDR3, the HTBI primer set was used. TCRdb independently ran MiXCR on the multiplex PCR reads; one entry per CDR3 protein. Of 250,000 to 300,000 distinct CDR3 sequences in the sample, around a fifth were seen once. Diagnosis rested on symptoms, serum thyroxine and TRAb, thyroid ultrasound, and orbital computed tomography. The chain has TRBV28 and TRBJ2-7, with D possibly matching TRBD2 (6 bases). The source material was blood. The sequence was collected from a man aged 45-65 years with Graves' ophthalmopathy. CDR3: CASRRRTGTAAYEQYF. CDR3 DNA: TGTGCCAGCAGACGTCGAACCGGGACTGCAGCCTACGAGCAGTACTTC.